This T cell receptor beta chain came from a study of T cells in Graves' hyperthyroidism and ophthalmopathy. About the research overall: Peripheral blood was obtained at initial diagnosis, preceding any treatment. Findings and caveats of the study: Most clonotypes that expanded in the thyroid above 0.001 also showed up in blood.

A word on this clonotype: Its antigen is unknown.

The investigators amplified TCR beta CDR3 regions from RNA transcripts. A set of HTBI primers served as the primers for a first-round RT-PCR of the TCR CDR3. TCRdb reprocessed the multiplex PCR reads with MiXCR, giving one entry per CDR3 protein. The sample includes some 560,000 distinct CDR3 sequences, 15% to 18% of them seen just once. The PBMCs were sourced from fresh peripheral blood (around 9.3 ml). The CDR3 runs 17 residues. J lost 0 bases, V lost 0 bases, and 2 bases had no gene match. Germline values: CDR1 SGDLS, CDR2 YYNGEE. This sequence originates from a woman aged 25 to 39 with Graves' hyperthyroidism. The chain is built from TRBV9 and TRBJ2-1; 11 bases agree with TRBD2. The specimen was blood. The CDR3 protein is CASSVATSGSSYNEQFF. CDR3 in DNA: TGTGCCAGCAGCGTAGCAACTAGCGGGAGCTCCTACAATGAGCAGTTCTTC. Full variable domain (remainder filled in from reference TRBV9 and TRBJ2-1): DSGVTQTPKHLITATGQRVTLRCSPRSGDLSVYWYQQSLDQGLQFLIQYYNGEERAKGNILERFSAQQFPDLHSELNLSSLELGDSALYFCASSVATSGSSYNEQFFGPGTRLTVL.